Following are 10 T cell receptor beta chains from one sample sequenced in a study of T-cell memory formation after mild COVID-19. TCRdb re-called the 5' RACE reads with MiXCR, one entry per CDR3 protein. The data contain about 430,000 distinct CDR3 sequences, 20% to 25% of them singletons. Sequencing input: PBMCs or a T cell subset sorted from them (not recorded which). These receptors were collected from an adult woman who had mild COVID-19 (a few samples of this study predate the infection). Cell type and time point are not known.

The V and J genes are TRBV9 and TRBJ2-7; D not resolved. Germline V gene lookup returns CDR1 SGDLS and CDR2 YYNGEE. This CDR3 has 17 amino acids. Trimming shortened V by 0 bases and J by 0 bases, and 16 bases separated the two germline ends. The CDR3 DNA reads TGTGCCAGCAGCGTAGACCCCTCCCCAGCATTCTCCTACGAGCAGTACTTC. It specifies CASSVDPSPAFSYEQYF.

This clonotype was seen more than once but under ten times. CDR3 amino acids: CASSLAGGRRQYF. The CDR3 bases are TGTGCCAGCAGTTTAGCGGGAGGCCGGAGGCAGTACTTC. The chain uses TRBV12-3 or TRBV12-4 and TRBJ2-7; maybe TRBD2 (6 bases). V was clipped by 0 bases and J by 9 bases, with 12 bases between them. This CDR3 comprises 13 residues.

The J gene is TRBJ1-1, the V gene TRBV6-5; D is uncertain. Trimming stripped 0 bases from V and 6 bases from J, with 14 bases between. CDR1 and CDR2 (germline): MNHEY, SVGAGI. The CDR3 extends over 15 amino acids. CDR3 residues: CASSYSRAGGAEAFF. DNA of the CDR3: TGTGCCAGCAGTTACTCAAGGGCGGGTGGCGCTGAAGCTTTCTTT.

This chain links TRBV25-1 with TRBJ1-1; no definite D call. The CDR3 length is 13 residues. Germline assignment: CDR1 MGHDK and CDR2 SYGVNS. V lost 8 bases and J 1 base, leaving 11 bases between the germline ends. CDR3 sequence reads: CASGVWGNTEAFF. CDR3 DNA sequence: TGTGCCAGCGGGGTTTGGGGGAACACTGAAGCTTTCTTT.

J is TRBJ2-2 and V is TRBV6-5; D gene ambiguous. Germline V gives CDR1 MNHEY, CDR2 SVGAGI. This CDR3 is 14 amino acids long. V was shortened by 2 bases and J by 8 bases, with 12 bases between the two germline ends. CDR3 nucleotide sequence: TGTGCCAGCAGTTACCAACAGCTAACGGGGGAGCTGTTTTTT. Translation: CASSYQQLTGELFF.

V gene TRBV12-3 or TRBV12-4 combines with J gene TRBJ1-1; the D is unclear. The CDR3 loop spans 15 amino acids. V was cut by 6 bases and J by 5 bases, with 19 bases left in between. Here the CDR3 reads CASSFSPLGATEAFF. DNA for the CDR3: TGTGCCAGCAGCTTTTCGCCCCTGGGAGCGACTGAAGCTTTCTTT.

This chain connects TRBV12-3 or TRBV12-4 to TRBJ2-4; D call uncertain. The V end lost 2 bases, the J end lost 8 bases, and 4 bases lay between the germline ends. CDR3 length: 11 residues. The CDR3 nucleotides are TGTGCCAGCAGTTTATGGGACATTCAGTACTTC. Translation gives CASSLWDIQYF.

This clonotype occurred many times. CDR3 amino acids: CASSRDNRNEQYF. The CDR3 DNA reads as TGTGCCAGCAGTCGGGACAACCGCAACGAGCAGTACTTC. The chain combines TRBV2 with TRBJ2-7, with a tentative D call TRBD1 (6 bases). Trimming removed 5 bases from V and 5 bases from J, with 13 bases in between. CDR1 is SNHLY, CDR2 FYNNEI, per germline. This CDR3 contains 13 residues.

This clonotype was found a few times. The V and J genes are TRBV24-1 and TRBJ2-5; tentative D call: TRBD2 (6 bases). Germline assignment: CDR1 KGHDR and CDR2 SFDVKD. This CDR3 has 15 residues. Trimming removed 0 bases at V and 0 bases at J, with 7 bases between. CDR3 sequence: CATSDLGGYQETQYF. CDR3 nucleotides: TGTGCCACCAGTGATTTGGGGGGGTACCAAGAGACCCAGTACTTC.

This clonotype has just a few counts. V usage is TRBV7-6 and J usage is TRBJ2-1; D is possibly TRBD1 (6 bases). The CDR3 is made up of 16 amino acids. The germline CDR1 and CDR2 sequences are SGHVS and FNYEAQ. Trimming removed 5 bases at V and 1 base at J, with 15 bases between. CDR3 amino acids: CASSLRDTPSYNEQFF. The DNA of the CDR3 is TGTGCCAGCAGCCTAAGGGACACCCCGTCCTACAATGAGCAGTTCTTC.